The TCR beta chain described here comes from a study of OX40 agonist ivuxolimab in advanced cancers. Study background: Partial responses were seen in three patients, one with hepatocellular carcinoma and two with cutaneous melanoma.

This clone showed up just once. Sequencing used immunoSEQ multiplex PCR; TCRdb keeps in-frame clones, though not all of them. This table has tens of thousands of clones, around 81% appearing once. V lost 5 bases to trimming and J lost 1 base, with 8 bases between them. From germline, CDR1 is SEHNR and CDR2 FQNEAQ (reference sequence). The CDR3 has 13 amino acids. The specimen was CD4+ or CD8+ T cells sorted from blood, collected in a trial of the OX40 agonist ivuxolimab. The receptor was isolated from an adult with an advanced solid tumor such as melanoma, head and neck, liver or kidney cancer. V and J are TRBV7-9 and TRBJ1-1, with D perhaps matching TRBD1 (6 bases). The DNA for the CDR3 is TGTGCCAGCAGCCCGACAGGGAACACTGAAGCTTTCTTT. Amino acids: CASSPTGNTEAFF.